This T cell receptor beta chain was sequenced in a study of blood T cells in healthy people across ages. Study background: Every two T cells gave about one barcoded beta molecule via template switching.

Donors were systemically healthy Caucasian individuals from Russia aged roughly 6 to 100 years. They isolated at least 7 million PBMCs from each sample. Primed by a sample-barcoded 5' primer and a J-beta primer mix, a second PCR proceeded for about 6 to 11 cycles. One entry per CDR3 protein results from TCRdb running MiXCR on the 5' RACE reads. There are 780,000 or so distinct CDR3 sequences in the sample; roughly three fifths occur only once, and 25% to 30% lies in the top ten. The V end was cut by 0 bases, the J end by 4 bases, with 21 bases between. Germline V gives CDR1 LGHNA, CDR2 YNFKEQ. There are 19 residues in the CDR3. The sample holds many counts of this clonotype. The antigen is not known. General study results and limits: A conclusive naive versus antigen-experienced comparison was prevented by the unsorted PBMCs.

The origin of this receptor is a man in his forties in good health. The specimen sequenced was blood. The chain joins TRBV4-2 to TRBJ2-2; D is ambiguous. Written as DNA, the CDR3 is TGTGCCAGCAGCCAAGAAAGTCTGAGGACCACCCGCACCACCGGGGAGCTGTTTTTT. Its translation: CASSQESLRTTRTTGELFF.